The clone carrying this T cell receptor (beta chain) was seen ten or more times. This CDR3 region has 15 residues. V was shortened by 3 bases and J by 4 bases, with 14 bases between the two germline ends. Germline values: CDR1 MNHEY, CDR2 SVGAGI. The second PCR ran 7 to 11 cycles with a sample-barcoded 5' primer and J-beta primers. Each CDR3 protein gets one entry after TCRdb re-called the 5' RACE reads with MiXCR. This table holds around 900,000 distinct CDR3 sequences, roughly 26% found once. These data originate in a study of blood T cells in healthy people across ages. Sequencing used blood. The chain joins TRBV6-5 to TRBJ2-3; D possibly corresponds to TRBD2 (5 bases). The clonotype comes from a woman aged 80 or older in good health. CDR3 DNA: TGTGCCAGCAGTTATCCGGACGGGGTTGCAGATACGCAGTATTTT. It translates to CASSYPDGVADTQYF.